A selection of T cell receptor beta chains follows, all from one sample in a study of cytomegalovirus exposure and HLA in healthy donors. Profiling relied on immunoSEQ multiplex PCR, and the TCRdb table lists in-frame clones only, not all of them. Among 180,000 or so clones listed, approximately 86% were seen once. Sequenced sample: PBMCs. The receptors were gathered from a man aged 25-45 years in good health and CMV-seropositive. Both conserved end residues are part of each CDR3. A D gene is named only where the DNA matches it firmly. Rows give clone size only sometimes, using once, few, many, or a class for an expanded clone.

d_call | clone_size | j_call | v_call | cdr3_aa | cdr3_nt
. | once | TRBJ1-3 | TRBV30 | CAWRERDRGNTIYF | TGTGCCTGGAGAGAAAGGGACCGGGGAAACACCATATATTTT
TRBD1 | . | TRBJ2-7 | TRBV27 | CASSLGTGLREQYF | TGTGCCAGCAGTTTAGGGACAGGGCTTCGTGAGCAGTACTTC
TRBD2 | . | TRBJ2-3 | TRBV9 | CASSVRDWIREATDTQYF | TGTGCCAGCAGCGTGAGGGACTGGATCCGGGAGGCCACAGATACGCAGTATTTT
. | . | TRBJ1-2 | TRBV7-9 | CATIRANYGYTF | TGTGCAACTATCCGGGCTAACTATGGCTACACCTTC
. | . | TRBJ2-7 | TRBV5-4 | CASSLKSGASYEQYF | TGTGCCAGCAGCTTGAAGTCGGGAGCCAGCTACGAGCAGTACTTC
. | . | TRBJ1-1 | TRBV28 | CASSRPGDWDGTEAFF | TGTGCCAGCAGTCGGCCCGGGGATTGGGACGGGACTGAAGCTTTCTTT
. | . | TRBJ2-7 | TRBV2 | CASRAYGGRQYF | TGTGCCAGCAGAGCCTACGGGGGCAGACAGTACTTC
TRBD2 | . | TRBJ2-7 | TRBV19 | CASSIRIRGVYEQYF | TGTGCCAGTAGTATAAGAATTCGGGGGGTTTACGAGCAGTACTTC
TRBD1 | . | TRBJ2-5 | TRBV15 | CATSRDDRTGEETQYF | TGTGCCACCAGCAGAGATGACCGGACAGGGGAAGAGACCCAGTACTTC
. | . | TRBJ2-5 | TRBV28 | CASSFTLTGYQETQYF | TGTGCCAGCAGTTTTACCCTTACAGGGTACCAAGAGACCCAGTACTTC
TRBD2 | . | TRBJ2-1 | TRBV19 | CASSIAGRGGVNEQFF | TGTGCCAGTAGTATAGCAGGGCGGGGGGGTGTCAATGAGCAGTTCTTC
. | . | TRBJ2-2 | TRBV9 | CASSEAGVTGELFF | TGTGCCAGCAGCGAGGCAGGGGTAACCGGGGAGCTGTTTTTT
TRBD1 | . | TRBJ2-7 | TRBV7-9 | CASSYGTAYEQYF | TGTGCCAGCAGCTATGGGACAGCCTACGAGCAGTACTTC
. | . | TRBJ2-3 | TRBV5-6 | CASSSGGYTDTQYF | TGTGCCAGCAGCTCAGGCGGGTACACAGATACGCAGTATTTT
. | few | TRBJ1-2 | TRBV6-1 | CASRRSTLYGYTF | TGTGCCAGCAGGCGGAGTACCCTCTATGGCTACACCTTC
. | . | TRBJ2-2 | TRBV5-1 | CASSFVGGRMTAGELFF | TGCGCCAGCAGCTTCGTGGGGGGACGGATGACAGCCGGGGAGCTGTTTTTT
. | once | TRBJ2-5 | TRBV15 | CATSRQGRWETQYF | TGTGCCACCAGCAGACAGGGTCGGTGGGAGACCCAGTACTTC
. | . | TRBJ1-2 | TRBV4-3 | CASSQEVGPYGYTF | TGCGCCAGCAGCCAAGAAGTCGGGCCCTATGGCTACACCTTC
TRBD1 | . | TRBJ1-1 | TRBV7-3 | CASSLTGQGTEAFF | TGTGCCAGCAGCCTCACGGGACAGGGCACTGAAGCTTTCTTT
. | . | TRBJ1-2 | TRBV18 | CASSPGTDYGYTF | TGTGCCAGCTCCCCGGGGACCGACTATGGCTACACCTTC
TRBD2 | . | TRBJ2-1 | TRBV4-3 | CASSQGSAGLAQQFF | TGCGCCAGCAGCCAAGGAAGTGCGGGACTAGCCCAGCAGTTCTTC
. | . | TRBJ2-7 | TRBV5-8 | CASVVEERRYF | TGTGCCAGCGTGGTAGAGGAACGACGGTACTTC
. | . | TRBJ1-4 | TRBV5-4 | CASSLLGTADEKLFF | TGTGCCAGCAGCTTGCTAGGAACTGCTGATGAAAAACTGTTTTTT
. | . | TRBJ2-7 | TRBV9 | CASSARDNSEQYF | TGTGCCAGCAGCGCAAGAGACAATAGCGAGCAGTACTTC
TRBD1 | . | TRBJ2-5 | TRBV29-1 | CSVGQGALETQYF | TGCAGCGTTGGACAGGGGGCATTGGAGACCCAGTACTTC
. | few | TRBJ2-1 | TRBV27 | CASSLSPSSYNEQFF | TGTGCCAGCAGTTTATCCCCCAGCTCCTACAATGAGCAGTTCTTC
. | . | TRBJ2-7 | TRBV10-3 | CAISELGGLEQYF | TGTGCCATCAGTGAGCTTGGGGGCCTCGAGCAGTACTTC
. | . | TRBJ2-1 | TRBV19 | CASSGRTTSYNEQFF | TGTGCCAGTAGTGGACGGACGACCTCCTACAATGAGCAGTTCTTC
. | . | TRBJ2-3 | TRBV5-1 | CASSPVRGSSTDTQYF | TGCGCCAGCAGTCCGGTCCGGGGGTCCAGCACAGATACGCAGTATTTT
TRBD1 | . | TRBJ2-7 | TRBV29-1 | CSVVQGAFYEQYF | TGCAGCGTTGTGCAGGGGGCCTTCTACGAGCAGTACTTC
TRBD1 | . | TRBJ2-7 | TRBV19 | CASSTSTGSEQYF | TGTGCCAGTAGTACCTCGACAGGGAGCGAGCAGTACTTC
. | . | TRBJ1-2 | TRBV5-1 | CASSVGGNYGYTF | TGCGCCAGCAGCGTGGGAGGGAACTATGGCTACACCTTC
. | . | TRBJ1-5 | TRBV30 | CAWTEGRYSNQPQHF | TGTGCCTGGACCGAGGGCAGATATAGCAATCAGCCCCAGCATTTT